Following are 9 T cell receptor beta chains from one sample sequenced in a study of neurological immune-mediated disorders. TCRdb processed the 5' RACE reads anew with MiXCR; each CDR3 protein has one entry. The sample includes 50,000 to 65,000 distinct CDR3 sequences, 4.5% to 5.5% of them seen just once. The sample consisted of PBMCs. These receptors were obtained from a woman between 50 and 59 years old with multiple sclerosis.

This clonotype was counted at least ten times. This chain uses TRBV7-2 with TRBJ2-3, with 7 nucleotides matching TRBD2. The V and J ends lost 5 bases and 10 bases, in that order; junction bases with no gene match: 12. The germline V gene encodes CDR1 SGHTA and CDR2 FQGNSA. The CDR3 consists of 14 residues. CDR3 sequence reads: CASSPTWGGGSQYF. The CDR3 DNA sequence: TGTGCCAGCAGCCCAACCTGGGGGGGAGGATCGCAGTATTTT.

This clonotype has at least ten counts. The chain recombines TRBV14 with TRBJ1-2, with D unclear. The germline gives CDR1 SGHDN, CDR2 FVKESK. CDR3 length: 14 amino acids. V lost 0 bases to trimming and J lost 5 bases, with 10 bases between them. The CDR3 here is CASSQDRSVYGYTF. The CDR3 coding sequence is TGTGCCAGCAGCCAAGATCGGTCGGTTTATGGCTACACCTTC. Full variable domain (rest looked up from reference TRBV14 and TRBJ1-2): EAGVTQFPSHSVIEKGQTVTLRCDPISGHDNLYWYRRVMGKEIKFLLHFVKESKQDESGMPNNRFLAERTGGTYSTLKVQPAELEDSGVYFCASSQDRSVYGYTFGSGTRLTVV.

This clonotype was observed many times. The chain employs TRBV6-5 and TRBJ2-1, with 10 nucleotides matching TRBD2. The CDR3 is 13 amino acids. The germline V gene has CDR1 MNHEY and CDR2 SVGAGI. Trimming cost V 6 bases and J 8 bases; bases outside gene matches: 4. The DNA for the CDR3 is TGTGCCAGCAGAACTAGCGGGGTCTATGAGCAGTTCTTC. Protein: CASRTSGVYEQFF.

The table lists this clonotype with many counts. V is TRBV7-3 and J is TRBJ2-1; TRBD2 is a possible D gene (6 bases). Deletions cut 0 bases from V and 4 bases from J, with 10 bases between. The CDR3 runs to 15 residues. Germline V gene data show CDR1 as SGHTA and CDR2 as FQGTGA. DNA for the CDR3: TGTGCCAGCAGCTTAACGGCGGGGAATTACAATGAGCAGTTCTTC. It yields the protein CASSLTAGNYNEQFF.

In this sample, this clonotype turned up many times. J is TRBJ1-1 and V is TRBV12-5; D uncertain. Trimming shortened V by 1 base and J by 2 bases, and 5 bases separated the two germline ends. The V gene's germline CDR1 is LGHNT and CDR2 FRNRAP. The CDR3 extends over 13 amino acids. CDR3 residues: CASGLGPNTEAFF. CDR3 sequence (DNA): TGTGCTAGTGGTTTGGGGCCTAACACTGAAGCTTTCTTT.

This clonotype was counted ten times or more. The chain carries TRBV6-2 or TRBV6-3 and TRBJ2-7; D possibly corresponds to TRBD1 (6 bases). Germline V lookup: CDR1 MNHEY, CDR2 SVGEGT. The CDR3 extends over 15 amino acids. Trimming left V 7 bases short and J 2 bases short, with 18 bases between. CDR3 region: CASTRGRTVPYEQYV. The DNA of the CDR3 is TGTGCCAGCACCCGAGGTCGGACAGTCCCCTACGAGCAGTACGTC.

The V call is TRBV6-1, the J call TRBJ2-3, with D possibly TRBD2 on 6 matching bases. This CDR3 is 15 amino acids long. The ends were cut back, 2 bases at V and 3 bases at J, with 12 bases in the middle. In germline, CDR1 is MNHNS, CDR2 SASEGT. The CDR3 protein is CASSELAGSTDTQYF. The CDR3 nucleotides read TGTGCCAGCAGTGAACTCGCGGGGAGTACAGATACGCAGTATTTT.

The sample holds many counts of this clonotype. This chain connects TRBV5-1 to TRBJ2-1; D is unresolved. The CDR3 spans 15 residues. Germline assignment: CDR1 SGHRS and CDR2 YFSETQ. Trimming shortened V by 3 bases and J by 1 base, and 11 bases separated the two germline ends. The CDR3 reads CASSWPADSYNEQFF. The CDR3 bases are TGCGCCAGCAGCTGGCCCGCAGATTCCTACAATGAGCAGTTCTTC.

Many counts were recorded for this clonotype. The chain links TRBV5-1 to TRBJ2-3; no clear D gene. The CDR3 is made up of 15 amino acids. V lost 4 bases, J lost 4 bases, and 16 bases lay in between. CDR1 and CDR2 (germline): SGHRS, YFSETQ. CDR3 in DNA: TGCGCCAGCAGCCAGAATGTAGGCAACCCAGATACGCAGTATTTT. This gives the protein CASSQNVGNPDTQYF.